The 20 T cell receptor beta chains given below trace back to one sample, sequenced in a study of T cell clonality in common variable immunodeficiency. Here immunoSEQ multiplex PCR was the method, and the copy in TCRdb shows in-frame clones only, minus some. This table holds 40,000 to 45,000 clones with no singletons; the top ten claim approximately 2.9%. The sample comprised peripheral blood mononuclear cells. These receptors all stem from a person aged 18-69 years in good health.

This clone was seen only a few times. The read gets to within 3 residues of the CDR3 end, and the germline J gene fills in the rest. The rearrangement uses TRBV2 and TRBJ2-1; 9 nucleotides align to TRBD1. The CDR3 is 15 amino acids. CDR1 and CDR2 (germline): SNHLY, FYNNEI. V lost 2 bases to trimming and J lost 7 bases; unmatched junction nucleotides: 6. The CDR3 protein is CASSEWDRVLNEQFF. Incomplete CDR3 DNA: TGTGCCAGCAGTGAATGGGACAGGGTTTTGAATGAG.

This clone occurred many times. Read coverage stops 3 residues before the CDR3 terminus; the germline J gene supplies the remainder. The genes are TRBV5-1 and TRBJ2-3; D may be TRBD1 or TRBD2 (5 bases each). CDR1 and CDR2 from the germline V gene are SGHRS and YFSETQ. Trimming took off 1 base at V and 3 bases at J, with 15 bases between the two ends. This CDR3 is built from 16 residues. Here the CDR3 reads CASSLPAPEGTDTQYF. The CDR3 DNA, read in part, is TGCGCCAGCAGCTTGCCGGCCCCTGAGGGGACAGATACG.

This clone has at least ten counts. The sequence runs out 3 residues before the end of the CDR3; the remainder is reconstructed from the germline J gene. The chain has TRBV18 and TRBJ1-1, with 7 positions matching TRBD1. Germline V gene sequence: CDR1 KGHSH, CDR2 LQKENI. The CDR3 loop spans 15 amino acids. With 5 bases clipped from V and 3 bases from J, the junction kept 9 bases outside the gene matches. CDR3 loop: CASSSYRGVDTEAFF. CDR3 DNA, as far as it was read: TGTGCCAGCTCATCCTACAGGGGTGTGGACACTGAA.

This clone has at least ten counts. The junction shows a germline mismatch at one end, possibly a read error. The CDR3 region is CSAWDRGSTGELFF. Partial CDR3 DNA: TGCAGTGCGTGGGACAGGGGGAGCACCGGAGAG. The rearrangement uses TRBV20-1 and TRBJ2-2; 11 nucleotides line up with TRBD1. Read data end 3 residues before the CDR3 end; the end is taken from the germline J gene. CDR1 and CDR2 from the germline V gene are DFQATT and SNEGSKA (reference sequence). CDR3 length: 14 residues.

This clone was seen at least ten times. The read finishes 3 residues shy of the CDR3 end, and the germline J gene is used to complete it. The chain recombines TRBV4-2 with TRBJ2-1; a possible D gene is TRBD2 (6 bases). Per germline, CDR1 LGHNA and CDR2 YNFKEQ. V was cut by 0 bases and J by 0 bases, with 6 bases left in between. The length of the CDR3 is 15 residues. The covered CDR3 bases are TGTGCCAGCAGCCAAGATAGCGGCTCCTACAATGAG. This sequence encodes CASSQDSGSYNE. The full CDR3 sequence reads CASSQDSGSYNEQFF.

This clone has at least ten counts. The observed sequence ends 3 residues before the CDR3 terminus, with the missing tail filled in from the germline J gene. The chain employs TRBV19 and TRBJ2-1; TRBD1 matches at 9 bases. The length of the CDR3 is 14 residues. Germline V gene sequence: CDR1 LNHDA, CDR2 SQIVND (reference sequence). Trimming at V came to 1 base and at J to 8 bases, leaving 3 bases not matched to a gene. The sequenced part of the CDR3 DNA is TGTGCCAGTAGTATAGGGACAGGGGACTATGAG. Translating it yields CASSIGTGDYE. The whole CDR3 is CASSIGTGDYEQFF. Full variable domain (remainder filled in from reference TRBV19 and TRBJ2-1): DGGITQSPKYLFRKEGQNVTLSCEQNLNHDAMYWYRQDPGQGLRLIYYSQIVNDFQKGDIAEGYSVSREKKESFPLTVTSAQKNPTAFYLCASSIGTGDYEQFFGPGTRLTVL.

This clone was observed at least ten times. The missing CDR3 end, 3 residues past where the read stops, is filled in from the germline J gene. J is TRBJ1-5 and V is TRBV6-4; TRBD1 aligns across 7 bases. The CDR3 is 13 residues long. Germline CDR1 reads MRHNA; CDR2 reads SNTAGT. V shed 6 bases, J shed 6 bases, and the junction held 5 bases outside the gene matches. This CDR3 reads CASRRGGGQPQHF. Incomplete CDR3 DNA: TGTGCCAGCAGAAGAGGGGGCGGTCAGCCC.

This clone was observed at least ten times. Coverage ceases 3 residues before the CDR3 finishes, and the germline J gene fills in the end. The gene calls are TRBV19 and TRBJ2-1; D might be TRBD1 (5 bases). Germline assignment: CDR1 LNHDA and CDR2 SQIVND (reference sequence). V was cut by 10 bases and J by 4 bases, with 14 bases left in between. The length of the CDR3 is 13 residues. CDR3 DNA, as far as it was read: TGTGCCACCAGGGATCGCCATTACAATGAG. Protein sequence: CATRDRHYNE. The full CDR3 protein reads CATRDRHYNEQFF.

Ten or more counts support this clone. The read terminates 3 residues ahead of where the CDR3 ends, so the germline J gene completes it. The genes are TRBV18 and TRBJ2-2; D perhaps matches TRBD1 (6 bases). The germline V gene encodes CDR1 KGHSH and CDR2 LQKENI. V shed 4 bases and J shed 3 bases, with 9 bases lying between them. The CDR3 spans 14 residues. The DNA read from the CDR3 is TGTGCCAGCTCACAGGACAGTTACACCGGGGAG. Translating gives CASSQDSYTGE. The whole CDR3 protein is CASSQDSYTGELFF.

This clone came up many times. The read ends 3 residues early relative to the CDR3; the germline J gene fills the gap. The chain links TRBV5-1 to TRBJ2-1; 7 nucleotides line up with TRBD2. Germline V gene lookup returns CDR1 SGHRS and CDR2 YFSETQ. Trimming took 3 bases from V and 3 from J; bases not matched to a gene: 9. The length of the CDR3 is 16 residues. The CDR3 is CASSSEGSGFYNEQFF. The sequenced part of the CDR3 DNA is TGCGCCAGCAGCTCGGAGGGTAGCGGGTTCTACAATGAG.

This clone was counted at least ten times. With the read ending 3 residues before the CDR3 end, the germline J gene is used to fill in that end. The chain is built from TRBV4-2 and TRBJ1-6; D not certain. Germline V gene sequence: CDR1 LGHNA, CDR2 YNFKEQ. This CDR3 is built from 14 residues. V lost 4 bases, J lost 6 bases, and 10 bases lay in between. CDR3 bases read: TGTGCCAGCAGCCCCCAGGCAGGTAATTCACCC. It translates to CASSPQAGNSP. From start to end, the CDR3 is CASSPQAGNSPLHF.

There are a few counts of this clone. The CDR3 bases that were read are TGCGCCAGCAGTGTTAAGGGGGCTGAGACC. This gives the protein CASSVKGAET. The whole CDR3 protein reads CASSVKGAETQYF. The chain links TRBV10-2 to TRBJ2-5; the match to TRBD1 covers 7 bases. The read terminates 3 residues before the CDR3 end, so the remaining end is supplied by the germline J gene. The CDR3 totals 13 residues. The junction had 4 bases not matched to a gene; V was cut back by 4 bases and J by 5 bases. Germline CDR1 WSHSY, CDR2 SAAADI.

This clone has at least ten counts. Sequencing ends 3 residues short of the CDR3 end; the germline J gene provides the rest. This chain joins TRBV2 and TRBJ2-1; 12 positions agree with TRBD2. The germline CDR1 and CDR2 sequences are SNHLY and FYNNEI. V was clipped by 5 bases and J by 7 bases; unmatched bases: 6. This CDR3 has 15 residues. The CDR3 spells CASSPSGGAGNEQFF. CDR3 DNA, as far as it was read: TGTGCCAGCAGTCCTAGCGGGGGGGCAGGGAATGAG.

This clone was counted at least ten times. With the read ending 3 residues before the CDR3 end, the germline J gene is used to fill in that end. The chain employs TRBV5-1 and TRBJ2-2; no firm D call. This CDR3 contains 12 residues. Germline V lookup: CDR1 SGHRS, CDR2 YFSETQ. V was shortened by 4 bases and J by 5 bases, with 6 bases between the two germline ends. The CDR3 here is CASSPRTGELFF. The sequenced part of the CDR3 DNA is TGCGCCAGCAGCCCGCGTACCGGGGAG.

This clone was seen many times. The read stops 3 residues short of the end of the CDR3; the missing end is completed from the germline J gene. The chain links TRBV7-3 to TRBJ2-1, with 8 nucleotides matching TRBD2. This CDR3 contains 16 residues. Germline CDR1 SGHTA, CDR2 FQGTGA. The trim removed 1 base at V and 8 bases at J, leaving 10 bases unmatched. CDR3 amino acids: CASSLIAGGAFDEQFF. The covered CDR3 bases are TGTGCCAGCAGCTTAATTGCCGGGGGGGCATTCGATGAG.

This clone occurred many times. The sequence runs out 3 residues before the end of the CDR3; the remainder is reconstructed from the germline J gene. The chain uses TRBV10-3 and TRBJ2-1; maybe TRBD2 (5 bases). CDR1 is ENHRY and CDR2 is SYGVKD in the germline V gene. Trimming removed 3 bases at V and 5 bases at J, with 8 bases between. This CDR3 spans 13 amino acids. CDR3: CAISDGVDNEQFF. CDR3 DNA (partial): TGTGCCATCAGTGACGGGGTGGACAATGAG.

This clone was counted ten times or more. The read finishes 3 residues shy of the CDR3 end, and the germline J gene is used to complete it. This chain uses TRBV20-1 with TRBJ2-7, with D maybe TRBD2 (5 bases). Germline CDR1 and CDR2: DFQATT and SNEGSKA (reference sequence). The V end lost 5 bases, the J end lost 2 bases, and 16 bases lay between the germline ends. The CDR3 length is 14 residues. CDR3 protein: CSALFGSGTYEQYF. Partial CDR3 DNA: TGCAGTGCTCTCTTTGGGTCGGGGACCTACGAG.

This clone has just a few counts. Read sequence stops 3 residues before the CDR3 end, and the germline J gene provides the missing end. V and J are TRBV2 and TRBJ2-7; 12 bases map to TRBD2. Trimming took 7 bases from V and 3 from J; bases not matched to a gene: 4. The CDR3 sequence is 14 residues long. Germline V CDR1 and CDR2: SNHLY, FYNNEI. CDR3 bases read: TGTGCCAGCAAGAGGACTAGCGGGGTCTACGAG. Translating gives CASKRTSGVYE. The whole CDR3 protein reads CASKRTSGVYEQYF.

This clone has at least ten counts. The read finishes 3 residues shy of the CDR3 end, and the germline J gene is used to complete it. V and J are TRBV20-1 and TRBJ1-2, with TRBD1 matching 7 bases. CDR1 and CDR2 from the germline V gene are DFQATT and SNEGSKA (reference sequence). Germline trimming cut 6 bases from V and 3 bases from J; bases unmatched to any gene: 7. This CDR3 has 13 amino acids. CDR3 bases read: TGCAGTGCCCTCACTGACAGGGACTATGGC. Its translation is CSALTDRDYG. The full-length CDR3 reads as CSALTDRDYGYTF.

This clone has at least ten counts. The read comes to an end 3 residues before the CDR3 does, leaving the germline J gene to fill in the end. The rearrangement uses TRBV10-3 and TRBJ2-7, with a possible D match to TRBD2 (7 bases). The CDR3 extends over 18 amino acids. V lost 0 bases and J lost 0, with 18 bases in between. Germline V CDR1 and CDR2: ENHRY, SYGVKD. CDR3 bases read: TGTGCCATCAGTGAGTCCCTTCTCGGGGGGCCTAGCTCCTACGAG. It is translated as CAISESLLGGPSSYE. The complete CDR3 protein is CAISESLLGGPSSYEQYF.